These 2 T cell receptor beta chains originate from one sample sequenced in a study of blood T cell repertoires in COVID-19. The assay was immunoSEQ multiplex PCR, and TCRdb's table has in-frame clones only and misses some. This table has a few hundred thousand clones, 90% appearing once. Sequenced sample: peripheral blood. These receptors were obtained from a woman between 55 and 75 years old with COVID-19, enrolled during active disease.

This clone has a single count. The chain recombines TRBV7-2 with TRBJ2-1; 10 bases are shared with TRBD2. This CDR3 spans 18 amino acids. Trimming removed 1 base from V and 6 bases from J; junction bases left unmatched: 12. Germline-derived CDR1 and CDR2 are SGHTA and FQGNSA. Here the CDR3 reads CASSLEGPLAGTGNEQFF. As DNA, the CDR3 is TGTGCCAGCAGCTTAGAAGGCCCACTAGCGGGGACCGGCAATGAGCAGTTCTTC.

The chain carries TRBV6-6 and TRBJ2-2; D may be TRBD1 (6 bases). Per the germline V gene, CDR1 is MNHNY and CDR2 is SVGAGI (reference sequence). V was pared by 6 bases and J by 2 bases, with 16 bases between. The CDR3 sequence is 16 residues long. CDR3 coding DNA: TGTGCCAGCAGGCCCCCAGGGGATGCCAACACCGGGGAGCTGTTTTTT. This encodes CASRPPGDANTGELFF.